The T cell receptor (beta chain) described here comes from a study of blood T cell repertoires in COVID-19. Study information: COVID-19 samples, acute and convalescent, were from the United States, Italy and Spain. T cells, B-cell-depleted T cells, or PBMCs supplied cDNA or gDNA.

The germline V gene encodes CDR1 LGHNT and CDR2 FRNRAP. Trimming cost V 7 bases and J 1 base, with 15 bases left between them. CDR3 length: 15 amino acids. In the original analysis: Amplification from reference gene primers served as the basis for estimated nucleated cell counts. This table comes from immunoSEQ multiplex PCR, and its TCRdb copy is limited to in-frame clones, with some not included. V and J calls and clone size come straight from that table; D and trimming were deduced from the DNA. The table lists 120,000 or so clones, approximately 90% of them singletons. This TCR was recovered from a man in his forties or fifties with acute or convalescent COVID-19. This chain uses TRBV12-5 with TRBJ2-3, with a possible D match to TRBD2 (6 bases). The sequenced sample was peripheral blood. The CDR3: CASATEGLRTDTQYF. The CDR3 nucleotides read TGTGCTAGTGCAACCGAGGGACTTCGCACAGATACGCAGTATTTT.